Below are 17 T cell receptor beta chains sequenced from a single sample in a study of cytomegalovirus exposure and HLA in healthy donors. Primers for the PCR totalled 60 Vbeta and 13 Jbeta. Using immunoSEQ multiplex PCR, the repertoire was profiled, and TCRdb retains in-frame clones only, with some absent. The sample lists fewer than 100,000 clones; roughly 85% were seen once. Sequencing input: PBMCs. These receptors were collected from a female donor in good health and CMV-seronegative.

This chain's CDR3 is CASSQDGLASSYNEQFF. CDR3 nucleotides: TGCGCCAGCAGCCAAGATGGCCTAGCAAGCTCCTACAATGAGCAGTTCTTC. The chain uses TRBV4-3 and TRBJ2-1; tentative D call: TRBD2 (5 bases). The V end was cut by 0 bases, the J end by 0 bases, with 12 bases between. This CDR3 spans 17 amino acids. CDR1 is LGHNA and CDR2 is YSLEER in the germline V gene.

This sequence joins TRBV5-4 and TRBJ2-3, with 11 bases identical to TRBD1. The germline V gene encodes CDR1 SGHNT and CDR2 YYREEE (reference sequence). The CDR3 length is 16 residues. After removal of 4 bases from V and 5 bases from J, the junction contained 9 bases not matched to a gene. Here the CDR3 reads CASSLRTGGAVDTQYF. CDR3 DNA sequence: TGTGCCAGCAGCCTAAGGACAGGGGGCGCGGTAGATACGCAGTATTTT.

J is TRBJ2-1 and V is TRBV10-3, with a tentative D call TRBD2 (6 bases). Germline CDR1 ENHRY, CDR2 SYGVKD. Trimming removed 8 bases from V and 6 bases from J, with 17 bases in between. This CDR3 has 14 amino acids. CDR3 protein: CAIRPGDRGNEQFF. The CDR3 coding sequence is TGTGCCATCCGGCCGGGAGACCGAGGCAATGAGCAGTTCTTC.

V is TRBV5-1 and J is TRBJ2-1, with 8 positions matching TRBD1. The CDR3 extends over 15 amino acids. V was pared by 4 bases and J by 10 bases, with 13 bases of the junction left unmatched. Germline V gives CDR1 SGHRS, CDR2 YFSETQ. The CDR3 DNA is TGCGCCAGCAGCCCGGTCGGCGGGACAGGAGGCGAGCAGTTCTTC. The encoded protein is CASSPVGGTGGEQFF.

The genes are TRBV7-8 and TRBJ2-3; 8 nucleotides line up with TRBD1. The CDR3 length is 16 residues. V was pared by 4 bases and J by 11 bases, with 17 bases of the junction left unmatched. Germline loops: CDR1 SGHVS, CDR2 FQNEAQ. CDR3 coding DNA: TGTGCCAGCAGCTCCCTTTCCCAGGGACAGGCCCTGGGGCAGTATTTT. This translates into CASSSLSQGQALGQYF.

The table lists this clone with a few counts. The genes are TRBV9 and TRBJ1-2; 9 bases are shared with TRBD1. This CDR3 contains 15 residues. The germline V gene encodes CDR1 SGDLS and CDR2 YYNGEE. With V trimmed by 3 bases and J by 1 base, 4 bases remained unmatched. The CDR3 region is CASSGGGQGNYGYTF. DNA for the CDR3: TGTGCCAGCAGCGGTGGGGGACAGGGTAACTATGGCTACACCTTC.

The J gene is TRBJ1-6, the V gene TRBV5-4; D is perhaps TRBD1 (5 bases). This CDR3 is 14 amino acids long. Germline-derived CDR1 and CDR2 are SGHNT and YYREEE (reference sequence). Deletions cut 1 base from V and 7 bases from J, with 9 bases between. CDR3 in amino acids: CASSLRGSNSPLHF. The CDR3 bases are TGTGCCAGCAGCTTGAGGGGCAGCAATTCACCCCTCCACTTT.

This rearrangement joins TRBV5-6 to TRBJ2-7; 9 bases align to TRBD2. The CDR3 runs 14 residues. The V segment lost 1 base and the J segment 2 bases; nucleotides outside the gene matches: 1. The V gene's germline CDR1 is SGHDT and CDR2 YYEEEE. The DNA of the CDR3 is TGTGCCAGCAGCTTGCCTAGCGGGACCTACGAGCAGTACTTC. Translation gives CASSLPSGTYEQYF.

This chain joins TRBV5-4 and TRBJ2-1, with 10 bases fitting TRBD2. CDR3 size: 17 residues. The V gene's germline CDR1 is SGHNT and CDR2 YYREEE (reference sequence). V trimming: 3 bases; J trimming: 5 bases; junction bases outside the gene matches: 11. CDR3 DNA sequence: TGTGCCAGCAGCTCTGGGGGGAGCGGGGGGGCCAACAATGAGCAGTTCTTC. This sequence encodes CASSSGGSGGANNEQFF.

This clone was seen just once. The CDR3 DNA sequence: TGTGCCAGCAGTTACCTCTCCCCAGGGAGGGGGGAAGCTTTCTTT. Protein: CASSYLSPGRGEAFF. V usage is TRBV6-6 and J usage is TRBJ1-1; maybe TRBD1 (6 bases). This CDR3 has 15 amino acids. Trimming removed 2 bases from V and 8 bases from J, with 18 bases in between. Germline-derived CDR1 and CDR2 are MNHNY and SVGAGI (reference sequence).

The CDR3: CASSLARFGETQYF. DNA for the CDR3: TGCGCCAGCAGCTTGGCCAGGTTCGGAGAGACCCAGTACTTC. The rearrangement joins TRBV5-1 to TRBJ2-5; D uncertain. The V end lost 0 bases, the J end lost 4 bases, and 10 bases lay between the germline ends. Germline CDR1 and CDR2: SGHRS and YFSETQ. CDR3 length: 14 residues.

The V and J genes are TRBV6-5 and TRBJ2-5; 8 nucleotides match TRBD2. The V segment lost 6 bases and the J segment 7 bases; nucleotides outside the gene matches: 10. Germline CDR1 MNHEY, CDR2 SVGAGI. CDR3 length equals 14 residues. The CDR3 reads CASSGPTSVGTQYF. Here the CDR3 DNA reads TGTGCCAGCAGCGGACCGACTAGCGTGGGGACCCAGTACTTC.

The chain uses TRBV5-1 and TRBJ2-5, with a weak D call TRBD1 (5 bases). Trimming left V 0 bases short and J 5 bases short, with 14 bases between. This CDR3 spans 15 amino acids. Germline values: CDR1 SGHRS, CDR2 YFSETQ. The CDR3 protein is CASSLGQSGFETQYF. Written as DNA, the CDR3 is TGCGCCAGCAGCTTGGGACAGTCAGGGTTCGAGACCCAGTACTTC.

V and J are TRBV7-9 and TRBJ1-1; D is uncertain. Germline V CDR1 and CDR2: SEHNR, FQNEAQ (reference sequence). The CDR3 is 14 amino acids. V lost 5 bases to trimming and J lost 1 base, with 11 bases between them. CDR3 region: CASSPGVPNTEAFF. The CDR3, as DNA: TGTGCCAGCAGCCCAGGTGTACCGAACACTGAAGCTTTCTTT.

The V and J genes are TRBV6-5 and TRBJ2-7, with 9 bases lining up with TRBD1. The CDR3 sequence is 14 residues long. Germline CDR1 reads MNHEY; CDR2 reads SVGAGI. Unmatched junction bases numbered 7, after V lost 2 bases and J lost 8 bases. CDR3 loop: CASSYEGQGRKQYF. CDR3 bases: TGTGCCAGCAGTTACGAGGGACAGGGACGGAAGCAGTACTTC.

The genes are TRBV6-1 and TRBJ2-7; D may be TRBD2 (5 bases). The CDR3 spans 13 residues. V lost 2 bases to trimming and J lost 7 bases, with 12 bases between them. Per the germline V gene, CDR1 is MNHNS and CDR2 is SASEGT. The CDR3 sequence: CASSESGRPEQYF. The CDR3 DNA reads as TGTGCCAGCAGTGAAAGCGGCAGGCCAGAGCAGTACTTC.

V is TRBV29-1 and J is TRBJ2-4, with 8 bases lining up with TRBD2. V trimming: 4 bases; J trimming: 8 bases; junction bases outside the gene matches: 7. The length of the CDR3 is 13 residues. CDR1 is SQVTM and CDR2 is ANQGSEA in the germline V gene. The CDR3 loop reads CSVGTGGRDIQYF. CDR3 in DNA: TGCAGCGTTGGAACGGGGGGGCGGGACATTCAGTACTTC.